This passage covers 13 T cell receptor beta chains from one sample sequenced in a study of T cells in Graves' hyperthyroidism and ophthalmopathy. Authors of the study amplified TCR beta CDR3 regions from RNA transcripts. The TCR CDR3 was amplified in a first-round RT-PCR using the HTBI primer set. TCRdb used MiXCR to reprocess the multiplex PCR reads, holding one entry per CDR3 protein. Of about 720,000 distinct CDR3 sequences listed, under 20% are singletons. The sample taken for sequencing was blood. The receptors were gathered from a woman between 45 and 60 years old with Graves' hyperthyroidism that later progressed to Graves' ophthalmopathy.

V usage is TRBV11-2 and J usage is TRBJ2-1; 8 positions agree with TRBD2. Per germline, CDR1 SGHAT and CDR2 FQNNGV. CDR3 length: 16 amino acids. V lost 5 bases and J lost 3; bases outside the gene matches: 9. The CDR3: CASSHSGGTIYNEQFF. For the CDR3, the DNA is TGTGCCAGCAGCCACTCGGGGGGGACTATCTACAATGAGCAGTTCTTC. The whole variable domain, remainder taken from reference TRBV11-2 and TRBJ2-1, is EAGVAQSPRYKIIEKRQSVAFWCNPISGHATLYWYQQILGQGPKLLIQFQNNGVVDDSQLPKDRFSAERLKGVDSTLKIQPAKLEDSAVYLCASSHSGGTIYNEQFFGPGTRLTVL.

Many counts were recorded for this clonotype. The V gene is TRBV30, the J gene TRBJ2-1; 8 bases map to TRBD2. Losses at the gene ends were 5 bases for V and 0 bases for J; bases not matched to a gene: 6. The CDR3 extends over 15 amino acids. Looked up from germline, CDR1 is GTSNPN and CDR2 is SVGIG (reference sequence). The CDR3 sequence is CAWEQSGSSYNEQFF. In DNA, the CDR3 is TGTGCCTGGGAACAAAGCGGGAGCTCCTACAATGAGCAGTTCTTC.

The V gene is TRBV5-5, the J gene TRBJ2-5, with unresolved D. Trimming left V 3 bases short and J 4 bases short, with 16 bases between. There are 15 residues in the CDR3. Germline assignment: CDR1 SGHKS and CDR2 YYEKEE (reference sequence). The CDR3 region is CASSSSISSTETQYF. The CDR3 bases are TGTGCCAGCAGCTCCAGTATTAGTTCTACAGAGACCCAGTACTTC.

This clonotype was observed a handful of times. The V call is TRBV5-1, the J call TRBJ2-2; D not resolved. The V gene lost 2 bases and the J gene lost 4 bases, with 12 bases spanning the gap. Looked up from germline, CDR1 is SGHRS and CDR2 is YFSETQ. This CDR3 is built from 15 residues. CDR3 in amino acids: CASSLGIASTGELFF. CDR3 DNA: TGCGCCAGCAGCTTAGGAATAGCCAGCACCGGGGAGCTGTTTTTT.

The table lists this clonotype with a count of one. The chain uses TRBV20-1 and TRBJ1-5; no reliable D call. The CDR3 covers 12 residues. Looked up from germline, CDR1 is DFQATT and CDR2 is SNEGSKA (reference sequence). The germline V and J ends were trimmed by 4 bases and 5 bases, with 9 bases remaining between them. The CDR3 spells CSANIGDQPQHF. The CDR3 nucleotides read TGCAGTGCTAATATCGGCGATCAGCCCCAGCATTTT.

The CDR3 DNA sequence: TGTGCCAGCAGCGCCGGGACTAGCGGGGGGATCAGGGCAGATACGCAGTATTTT. Translated: CASSAGTSGGIRADTQYF. The chain carries TRBV9 and TRBJ2-3, with 15 positions matching TRBD2. CDR3 size: 18 residues. Germline lookup yields CDR1 SGDLS and CDR2 YYNGEE. V was pared by 3 bases and J by 4 bases, with 9 bases of the junction left unmatched. The full variable domain, rest sourced from reference TRBV9 and TRBJ2-3, is DSGVTQTPKHLITATGQRVTLRCSPRSGDLSVYWYQQSLDQGLQFLIQYYNGEERAKGNILERFSAQQFPDLHSELNLSSLELGDSALYFCASSAGTSGGIRADTQYFGPGTRLTVL.

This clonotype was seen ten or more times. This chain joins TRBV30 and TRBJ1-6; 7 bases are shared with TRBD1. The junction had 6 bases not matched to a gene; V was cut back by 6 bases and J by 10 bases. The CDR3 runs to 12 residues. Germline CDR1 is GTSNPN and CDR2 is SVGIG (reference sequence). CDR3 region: CACRQGKSPLHF. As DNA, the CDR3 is TGTGCCTGCAGACAGGGAAAGTCACCCCTCCACTTT.

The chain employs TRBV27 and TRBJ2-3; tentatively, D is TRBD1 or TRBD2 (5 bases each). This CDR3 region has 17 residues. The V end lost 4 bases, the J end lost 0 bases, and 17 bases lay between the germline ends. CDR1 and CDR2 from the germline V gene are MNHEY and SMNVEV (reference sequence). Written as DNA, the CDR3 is TGTGCCAGCAGTTATACGGGACGCCCTTCTAGCACAGATACGCAGTATTTT. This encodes CASSYTGRPSSTDTQYF.

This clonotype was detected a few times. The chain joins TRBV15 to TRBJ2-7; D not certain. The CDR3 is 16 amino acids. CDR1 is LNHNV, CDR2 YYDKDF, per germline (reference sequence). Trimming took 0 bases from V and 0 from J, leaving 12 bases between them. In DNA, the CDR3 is TGTGCCACCAGCAGAGACTCGGTTCCCAGCTCCTACGAGCAGTACTTC. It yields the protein CATSRDSVPSSYEQYF.

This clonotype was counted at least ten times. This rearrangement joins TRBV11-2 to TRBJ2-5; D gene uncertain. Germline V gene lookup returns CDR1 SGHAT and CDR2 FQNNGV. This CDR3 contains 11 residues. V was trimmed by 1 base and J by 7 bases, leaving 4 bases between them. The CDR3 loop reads CASSLVATQYF. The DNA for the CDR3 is TGTGCCAGCAGCTTAGTTGCGACCCAGTACTTC.

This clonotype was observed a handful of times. The CDR3 sequence is CAISAGDGYTF. In DNA form, the CDR3 reads TGTGCCATCAGTGCGGGGGATGGCTACACCTTC. The gene calls are TRBV10-3 and TRBJ1-2; maybe TRBD1 (5 bases). Trimming left V 4 bases short and J 6 bases short, with 6 bases between. This CDR3 contains 11 residues. CDR1 and CDR2 from the germline V gene are ENHRY and SYGVKD.

The CDR3 DNA sequence: TGTGCCAGCAGCTTAGCGGGGACAGGGCGGTGGGAAAAACTGTTTTTT. Translated, it gives CASSLAGTGRWEKLFF. The rearrangement joins TRBV7-9 to TRBJ1-4, with 9 positions matching TRBD1. V lost 0 bases to trimming and J lost 8 bases; unmatched junction nucleotides: 7. The CDR3 totals 16 residues. Germline loops: CDR1 SEHNR, CDR2 FQNEAQ (reference sequence).

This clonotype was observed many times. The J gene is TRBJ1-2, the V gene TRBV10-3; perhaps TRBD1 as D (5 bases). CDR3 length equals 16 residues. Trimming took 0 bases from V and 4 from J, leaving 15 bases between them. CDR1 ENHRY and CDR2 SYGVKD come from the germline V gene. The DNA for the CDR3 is TGTGCCATCAGTGAGTCGGGGCAGGCCTGGCGCTATGGCTACACCTTC. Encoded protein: CAISESGQAWRYGYTF.